These 22 T cell receptor beta chains were sequenced from one sample in a study of blood T cell repertoires in COVID-19. The method was immunoSEQ multiplex PCR; TCRdb's version includes in-frame clones alone and lacks a portion of them. The table shows hundreds of thousands of clones, with approximately 88% occurring only once. What was sequenced was PBMCs or T cells enriched from blood (not recorded which). Receptors originate from a woman aged 40 to 50 who had recovered from COVID-19.

Points on this clone: Given a much more abundant clone one base away, this may be a read error. V gene TRBV3-1 (or the pseudogene TRBV3-2) combines with J gene TRBJ1-6; D is undetermined. Looked up from germline, CDR1 is LGHDT and CDR2 is YNNKEL (reference sequence). CDR3 length: 14 amino acids. Trimming removed 5 bases at V and 5 bases at J, with 10 bases between. CDR3 nucleotide sequence: TGTGCCAGCAGCGTCGTCCCAGATAATTCACCCCTCCACTTT. It codes for CASSVVPDNSPLHF.

This clone has a single count. The J gene is TRBJ2-1, the V gene TRBV28; 7 bases align to TRBD1. Germline trimming cut 6 bases from V and 15 bases from J; bases unmatched to any gene: 8. Per germline, CDR1 MDHEN and CDR2 SYDVKM. The CDR3 is 11 residues long. CDR3 sequence: CASSLGDSPFF. CDR3 nucleotides: TGTGCCAGCAGCCTCGGGGACAGCCCGTTCTTC. Filled out from reference TRBV28 and TRBJ2-1, the complete variable domain reads DVKVTQSSRYLVKRTGEKVFLECVQDMDHENMFWYRQDPGLGLRLIYFSYDVKMKEKGDIPEGYSVSREKKERFSLILESASTNQTSMYLCASSLGDSPFFGPGTRLTVL.

V usage is TRBV5-1 and J usage is TRBJ2-5; TRBD2 might be the D (6 bases). The CDR3 is 15 amino acids. Germline CDR1 reads SGHRS; CDR2 reads YFSETQ. V was trimmed by 3 bases and J by 2 bases, leaving 14 bases between them. CDR3 nucleotide sequence: TGCGCCAGCAGCTCCCAGGGAGGAGTGCAAGAGACCCAGTACTTC. Amino acids: CASSSQGGVQETQYF.

DNA of the CDR3: TGTGCCAGTAGTATAAGCGGGATAAACACCGGGGAGCTGTTTTTT. Translating gives CASSISGINTGELFF. V is TRBV19 and J is TRBJ2-2; 7 bases match TRBD2. The CDR3 covers 15 residues. After removal of 2 bases from V and 2 bases from J, the junction contained 2 bases not matched to a gene. Germline CDR1 is LNHDA and CDR2 is SQIVND (reference sequence).

This sequence joins TRBV4-2 and TRBJ1-1; D uncertain. The CDR3 is 15 amino acids. Germline V gene lookup returns CDR1 LGHNA and CDR2 YNFKEQ. The ends were cut back, 1 base at V and 1 base at J, with 10 bases in the middle. The CDR3 is CASSQVGGSNTEAFF. CDR3 in DNA: TGTGCCAGCAGCCAAGTAGGAGGTTCGAACACTGAAGCTTTCTTT.

The chain couples TRBV7-2 to TRBJ2-3, with 9 bases lining up with TRBD2. The CDR3 extends over 17 amino acids. Looked up from germline, CDR1 is SGHTA and CDR2 is FQGNSA. After removal of 0 bases from V and 3 bases from J, the junction contained 7 bases not matched to a gene. CDR3 sequence reads: CASSLAPGLAFTDTQYF. In DNA form, the CDR3 reads TGTGCCAGCAGCTTAGCACCGGGACTAGCATTTACAGATACGCAGTATTTT.

The V gene is TRBV7-2, the J gene TRBJ1-2; tentative D call: TRBD1 (5 bases). The V gene lost 5 bases and the J gene lost 6 bases, with 13 bases spanning the gap. The CDR3 sequence is 13 residues long. Germline V lookup: CDR1 SGHTA, CDR2 FQGNSA. The CDR3 sequence is CASSRMGGDGYTF. The CDR3 DNA reads TGTGCCAGCAGCCGTATGGGAGGGGATGGCTACACCTTC.

V usage is TRBV7-9 and J usage is TRBJ2-6; possibly TRBD1 for D (5 bases). CDR3 length: 15 residues. Germline V gene data show CDR1 as SEHNR and CDR2 as FQNEAQ (reference sequence). The ends were cut back, 2 bases at V and 3 bases at J, with 8 bases in the middle. The CDR3, as DNA: TGTGCCAGCAGCTTACAGGGTGGTGGGGCCAACGTCCTGACTTTC. Protein product: CASSLQGGGANVLTF.

J is TRBJ2-3 and V is TRBV2; D ambiguous. V lost 3 bases and J lost 0, with 4 bases in between. The CDR3 has 13 amino acids. The V gene's germline CDR1 is SNHLY and CDR2 FYNNEI. CDR3 coding DNA: TGTGCCAGCAGTGACACTAGCACAGATACGCAGTATTTT. It codes for CASSDTSTDTQYF. The full variable domain, rest sourced from reference TRBV2 and TRBJ2-3, is EPEVTQTPSHQVTQMGQEVILRCVPISNHLYFYWYRQILGQKVEFLVSFYNNEISEKSEIFDDQFSVERPDGSNFTLKIRSTKLEDSAMYFCASSDTSTDTQYFGPGTRLTVL.

The J gene is TRBJ2-5, the V gene TRBV29-1, with 9 bases identical to TRBD1. J gave up 5 bases and V 7 bases, and 8 bases lay outside the gene matches. The CDR3 totals 13 residues. The germline V gene encodes CDR1 SQVTM and CDR2 ANQGSEA. CDR3 in DNA: TGCAGCGGCGGGACAGGGATTAGGGAGACCCAGTACTTC. This codes for CSGGTGIRETQYF.

This clone has only one observation. The gene calls are TRBV6-5 and TRBJ2-1; D possibly corresponds to TRBD2 (5 bases). Germline V CDR1 and CDR2: MNHEY, SVGAGI. The CDR3 runs 15 residues. V was trimmed by 0 bases and J by 8 bases, leaving 14 bases between them. CDR3 loop: CASSYSRGKRDEQFF. In nucleotides, the CDR3 is TGTGCCAGCAGTTACTCGAGAGGGAAAAGGGATGAGCAGTTCTTC.

The gene calls are TRBV10-2 and TRBJ1-2; 7 bases agree with TRBD1. This CDR3 is built from 16 residues. The ends lost 4 bases at V and 2 bases at J; junction bases unmatched: 10. Germline V CDR1 and CDR2: WSHSY, SAAADI. The CDR3 is CASSALTGPKNYGYTF. The CDR3 nucleotides read TGCGCCAGCAGTGCGCTGACAGGGCCTAAAAACTATGGCTACACCTTC.

The chain joins TRBV6-5 to TRBJ2-5, with unresolved D. Germline-derived CDR1 and CDR2 are MNHEY and SVGAGI. This CDR3 spans 15 amino acids. Trimming cost V 4 bases and J 4 bases, with 16 bases left between them. For the CDR3, the DNA is TGTGCCAGCAGTTCCGGAGCACGACCCGGAGAGACCCAGTACTTC. Translating it yields CASSSGARPGETQYF.

The chain couples TRBV18 to TRBJ2-1, with 7 bases matching TRBD2. J gave up 2 bases and V 0 bases, and 4 bases lay outside the gene matches. The CDR3 is made up of 16 amino acids. Germline V CDR1 and CDR2: KGHSH, LQKENI. The CDR3, as DNA: TGTGCCAGCTCACCACCTGCTAGCGGAGCCTACAATGAGCAGTTCTTC. Protein product: CASSPPASGAYNEQFF.

The gene calls are TRBV19 and TRBJ2-7; 7 nucleotides align to TRBD1. Per germline, CDR1 LNHDA and CDR2 SQIVND (reference sequence). V was pared by 5 bases and J by 2 bases, with 6 bases of the junction left unmatched. The CDR3 totals 14 residues. The CDR3 DNA follows: TGTGCCAGTAGTTCTACCGGGACAGCCTACGAGCAGTACTTC. Its protein product is CASSSTGTAYEQYF.

The V call is TRBV5-4, the J call TRBJ2-6; TRBD2 might be the D (5 bases). Germline lookup yields CDR1 SGHNT and CDR2 YYREEE (reference sequence). This CDR3 region has 16 residues. The V end lost 5 bases, the J end lost 0 bases, and 12 bases lay between the germline ends. CDR3 sequence reads: CASRAGGPSGANVLTF. CDR3 bases: TGTGCCAGCAGGGCAGGAGGCCCCTCTGGGGCCAACGTCCTGACTTTC.

This rearrangement joins TRBV4-2 to TRBJ1-2; unclear D gene. Trimming shortened V by 0 bases and J by 5 bases, and 19 bases separated the two germline ends. The germline CDR1 and CDR2 sequences are LGHNA and YNFKEQ. CDR3 size: 17 residues. This CDR3 reads CASSQEEGRSQVYGYTF. CDR3 bases: TGTGCCAGCAGCCAAGAGGAGGGAAGGTCCCAAGTTTATGGCTACACCTTC.

This chain joins TRBV28 and TRBJ2-3; 7 nucleotides line up with TRBD1. CDR3 size: 14 residues. Germline trimming cut 3 bases from V and 5 bases from J; bases unmatched to any gene: 5. CDR1 and CDR2 (germline): MDHEN, SYDVKM. CDR3 sequence (DNA): TGTGCCAGCAGTTTTACAGGGGCGGAAGATACGCAGTATTTT. Its protein product is CASSFTGAEDTQYF.

The chain joins TRBV7-2 to TRBJ1-1; possible D gene TRBD1, 6 bases. V was pared by 5 bases and J by 0 bases, with 13 bases between. Germline CDR1 SGHTA, CDR2 FQGNSA. CDR3 length equals 15 residues. The CDR3 DNA sequence: TGTGCCAGCAGCACCTCAGGGGCTATGAACACTGAAGCTTTCTTT. Encoded protein: CASSTSGAMNTEAFF.

This chain links TRBV29-1 with TRBJ2-7; TRBD2 agrees at 9 bases. Germline loops: CDR1 SQVTM, CDR2 ANQGSEA. The CDR3 is 14 residues long. Trimming removed 4 bases from V and 0 bases from J; junction bases left unmatched: 4. CDR3 amino acids: CSVAASGDSYEQYF. CDR3 nucleotide sequence: TGCAGCGTTGCGGCTAGCGGGGACTCCTACGAGCAGTACTTC.

The gene calls are TRBV5-1 and TRBJ2-2; weak D call: TRBD2 (5 bases). In germline, CDR1 is SGHRS, CDR2 YFSETQ. The CDR3 is 13 residues long. V dropped 0 bases and J dropped 7 bases, with 7 bases sitting between them. The CDR3 sequence: CASSLAGDGELFF. CDR3 in DNA: TGCGCCAGCAGCTTGGCCGGGGACGGGGAGCTGTTTTTT.

The chain recombines TRBV30 with TRBJ1-1, with 7 bases aligning to TRBD1. V trimming: 0 bases; J trimming: 4 bases; junction bases outside the gene matches: 8. This CDR3 has 15 amino acids. Germline V gives CDR1 GTSNPN, CDR2 SVGIG (reference sequence). In nucleotides, the CDR3 is TGTGCCTGGAGTGTCAGAGGGGGCGCGGGCACTGAAGCTTTCTTT. Its translation is CAWSVRGGAGTEAFF.